These 8 T cell receptor beta chains share one sample of origin, sequenced in a study of T cell responses to AZD1222 COVID-19 vaccine. Assay used: immunoSEQ multiplex PCR; TCRdb lists only in-frame clones, some missing. The sample consists of some 120,000 clones, roughly 93% of them appearing once. This material consisted of peripheral blood, taken 28 days after the second AZD1222 dose. The origin of the receptors is an adult who received the AZD1222 COVID-19 vaccine.

The chain employs TRBV10-3 and TRBJ2-7; 12 bases are shared with TRBD1. V shed 8 bases, J shed 6 bases, and the junction held 5 bases outside the gene matches. The CDR3 length is 13 residues. The germline V gene encodes CDR1 ENHRY and CDR2 SYGVKD. The CDR3 DNA reads TGTGCCATCGAGGGACAGGGGGCCAGCGAGCAGTACTTC. Translating gives CAIEGQGASEQYF.

This clone was counted once. This chain joins TRBV21-1 and TRBJ2-1; no DNA check was done on the table's D call, TRBD1. TRBV21-1 constitutes a pseudogene. The CDR3 loop spans 14 amino acids. CDR3 amino acids: CASSKVADRGHWFF. In DNA form, the CDR3 reads TGTGCCAGCAGCAAAGTGGCCGACAGGGGGCATTGGTTCTTC.

The chain joins TRBV20-1 to TRBJ2-1; 11 bases fit TRBD2. The J segment lost 7 bases and the V segment lost 3 bases, leaving 11 bases of the junction unmatched. The CDR3 has 16 amino acids. Germline assignment: CDR1 DFQATT and CDR2 SNEGSKA (reference sequence). The CDR3 here is CSASNALAGVWNEQFF. CDR3 DNA: TGCAGTGCTAGTAACGCACTAGCGGGAGTGTGGAATGAGCAGTTCTTC.

The chain recombines TRBV27 with TRBJ1-2; D not certain. The germline CDR1 and CDR2 sequences are MNHEY and SMNVEV (reference sequence). The CDR3 length is 12 residues. With 8 bases removed from V and 4 bases from J, the gap between germline ends came to 11 bases. CDR3 coding DNA: TGTGCCAGCCTCTCGGCCTCCTATGGCTACACCTTC. Protein: CASLSASYGYTF.

V usage is TRBV9 and J usage is TRBJ2-4, with 7 nucleotides matching TRBD1. This CDR3 has 15 amino acids. V shed 6 bases and J 8 bases; nucleotides not matched to a gene: 14. CDR1 and CDR2 from the germline V gene are SGDLS and YYNGEE. CDR3 coding DNA: TGTGCCAGCACCCCCGAGGAGACAGGGTGGGACATTCAGTACTTC. This codes for CASTPEETGWDIQYF.

The J gene is TRBJ2-1, the V gene TRBV18; 11 nucleotides agree with TRBD1. The CDR3 is made up of 15 amino acids. J gave up 3 bases and V 4 bases, and 2 bases lay outside the gene matches. CDR1 is KGHSH and CDR2 is LQKENI in the germline V gene. CDR3 coding DNA: TGTGCCAGCTCACAGGGACAGGGGGGCTACAATGAGCAGTTCTTC. This sequence encodes CASSQGQGGYNEQFF.

This sequence joins TRBV10-1 and TRBJ2-6; TRBD1 is a possible D gene (6 bases). The germline V and J ends were trimmed by 10 bases and 3 bases, with 13 bases remaining between them. CDR3 length: 14 amino acids. Germline V gene lookup returns CDR1 WNHNN and CDR2 SYGVQD (reference sequence). The CDR3 DNA sequence: TGCGCCACCACAGGGACCCATGGGGCCAACGTCCTGACTTTC. It encodes CATTGTHGANVLTF.

This chain uses TRBV27 with TRBJ2-3; 10 bases fit TRBD1. Trimming removed 5 bases from V and 2 bases from J; junction bases left unmatched: 13. This CDR3 region has 18 residues. Germline loops: CDR1 MNHEY, CDR2 SMNVEV (reference sequence). The CDR3 coding sequence is TGTGCCAGCAGTCACCGGGACAGGGGTGCGGGGGCCACAGATACGCAGTATTTT. Encoded protein: CASSHRDRGAGATDTQYF.